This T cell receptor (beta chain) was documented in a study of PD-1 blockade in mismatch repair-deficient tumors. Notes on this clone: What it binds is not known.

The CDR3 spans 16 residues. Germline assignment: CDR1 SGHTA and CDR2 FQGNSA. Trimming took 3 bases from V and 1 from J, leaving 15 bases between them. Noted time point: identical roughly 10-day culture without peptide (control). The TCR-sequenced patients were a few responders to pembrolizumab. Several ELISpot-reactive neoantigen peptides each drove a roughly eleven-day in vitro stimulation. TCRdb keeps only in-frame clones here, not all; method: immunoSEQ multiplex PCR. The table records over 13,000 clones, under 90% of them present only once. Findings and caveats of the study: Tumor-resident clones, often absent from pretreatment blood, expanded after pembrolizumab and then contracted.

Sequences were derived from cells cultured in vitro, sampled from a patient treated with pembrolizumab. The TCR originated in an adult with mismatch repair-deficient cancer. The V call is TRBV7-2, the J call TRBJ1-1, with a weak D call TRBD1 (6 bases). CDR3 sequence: CASSLRRTRGNTEAFF. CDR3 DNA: TGTGCCAGCAGCTTGCGAAGAACCAGGGGGAACACTGAAGCTTTCTTT.